This T cell receptor beta chain is from a study of Graves' ophthalmopathy and Graves' hyperthyroidism. Germline CDR1 reads SGHTS; CDR2 reads YDEGEE. V lost 2 bases and J lost 5, with 16 bases in between. The CDR3 is made up of 15 amino acids. Many counts were recorded for this clonotype. No antigen is known for it. Study outcomes and limitations: The model predicted ophthalmopathy progression with 70.59% sensitivity and 72.22% specificity. Among expanded thyroid clonotypes above 0.001 frequency, most also occurred in blood.

Amplified TCR beta CDR3 regions were obtained using RNA transcripts as template. HTBI-primed RT-PCR formed the first round, and a multiplex PCR formed the second. TCRdb passed the multiplex PCR reads through MiXCR, listing each CDR3 protein once. Of 600,000 to 950,000 distinct CDR3 sequences in the sample, 40% were seen once. The rearrangement links TRBV5-8 to TRBJ1-2, with a tentative D call TRBD1 (5 bases). The sample taken for sequencing was peripheral blood. The clonotype comes from an adult man with Graves' ophthalmopathy. The CDR3 DNA follows: TGTGCCAGCAGCTTAACCGGGACGGCCTCTTATGGCTACACCTTC. It yields the protein CASSLTGTASYGYTF.